This note documents a single TCR beta chain sequence. CDR1 SGHVS and CDR2 FQNEAQ come from the germline V gene. V lost 5 bases to trimming and J lost 6 bases; unmatched junction nucleotides: 12. This CDR3 has 17 residues. Living in about 25 US areas, the participants were between roughly 18 and 90 years of age. Categorization into cohorts depended on clinical history that participants reported. The data were obtained in a study of blood T cell repertoires in COVID-19. Study summary: COVID-19 samples from acute and convalescent phases originated in the United States, Italy and Spain.

In the source study's methods: Reference gene primers were amplified, and this amplification served to estimate nucleated cell counts. Produced via immunoSEQ multiplex PCR; TCRdb's table is partial and in-frame only. V and J calls and clone size are as listed in that table; D and trimming were resolved from the DNA. The sample shows 400,000 or so clones, approximately 92% of them seen only once. This sequence was found in a man between 25 and 39 years old who had recovered from COVID-19. This sequence joins TRBV7-8 and TRBJ2-2, with 10 bases identical to TRBD1. The sample consisted of PBMCs or T cells enriched from blood (not recorded which). This CDR3 is CASSIVLGQGVAGELFF. The CDR3 region has the DNA TGTGCCAGCAGCATAGTGTTAGGACAGGGGGTAGCCGGGGAGCTGTTTTTT.